The T cell receptor beta chain under discussion was sequenced for a study of T cells in Graves' hyperthyroidism and ophthalmopathy. Findings and caveats of the study: Among thyroid clonotypes expanded above 0.001, most also appeared in blood.

Using RNA transcripts as the source, TCR beta CDR3 regions were amplified. First-round RT-PCR of the TCR CDR3 relied on the HTBI primer set. Via MiXCR, TCRdb re-called the multiplex PCR reads, giving one row per CDR3 protein. The sample lists approximately 410,000 distinct CDR3 sequences; roughly an eighth were seen once. Each diagnosis was grounded in clinical symptoms, serum thyroxine and TRAb, thyroid ultrasound, and orbital computed tomography. In germline, CDR1 is DFQATT, CDR2 SNEGSKA (reference sequence). The CDR3 loop spans 12 amino acids. Trimming took off 3 bases at V and 2 bases at J, with 5 bases between the two ends. The sample holds many counts of this clonotype. Its target is not known.

The TCR sequence derives from a woman aged 18-29 years with Graves' hyperthyroidism. Sequencing was performed on blood. This chain connects TRBV20-1 to TRBJ2-1; D not certain. CDR3 sequence: CSASYPYNEQFF. The DNA of the CDR3 is TGCAGTGCTAGCTACCCCTACAATGAGCAGTTCTTC.